The 19 T cell receptor beta chains below all came from one sample that was sequenced in a study of T cells after yellow fever vaccination. Each CDR3 protein gets one entry after TCRdb re-called the 5' RACE reads with MiXCR. The sample consists of hundreds of thousands of distinct CDR3 sequences, under 7.5% of them appearing once. The material was PBMCs, obtained 5 days after the yellow fever booster vaccination. The receptors derive from a man aged 25 to 45 who received the YFV17D yellow fever vaccine.

The rearrangement uses TRBV6-1 and TRBJ2-7; possibly TRBD2 for D (6 bases). Germline CDR1 MNHNS, CDR2 SASEGT. The V end was cut by 6 bases, the J end by 0 bases, with 12 bases between. The CDR3 loop spans 14 amino acids. CDR3 nucleotides: TGTGCCAGCAGCCGTGACGGGAGCTCCTACGAGCAGTACTTC. As protein: CASSRDGSSYEQYF.

The table lists this clonotype with many counts. This chain connects TRBV5-1 to TRBJ2-2; D not resolved. Trimming removed 4 bases at V and 7 bases at J, with 11 bases between. Germline lookup yields CDR1 SGHRS and CDR2 YFSETQ. This CDR3 is built from 13 residues. CDR3 loop: CASSPAESGELFF. The CDR3 nucleotides are TGCGCCAGCAGCCCGGCGGAGAGCGGGGAGCTGTTTTTT.

This clonotype was picked up many times. The chain combines TRBV7-9 with TRBJ2-7; TRBD1 is a possible D gene (6 bases). CDR1 is SEHNR and CDR2 is FQNEAQ in the germline V gene (reference sequence). V was cut by 6 bases and J by 12 bases, with 18 bases left in between. The CDR3 totals 12 residues. The CDR3 loop reads CASSSLRQGPYF. The CDR3, as DNA: TGTGCCAGCAGTTCCCTCAGGCAGGGGCCGTACTTC.

The gene calls are TRBV4-3 and TRBJ2-2, with unresolved D. Germline lookup yields CDR1 LGHNA and CDR2 YSLEER. CDR3 size: 15 residues. V gave up 0 bases and J gave up 7 bases, with 12 bases separating them. The CDR3 bases are TGCGCCAGCAGCCAAGAAGAGAGTGTGGGCGGGGAGCTGTTTTTT. Amino acids: CASSQEESVGGELFF.

In its sample, this clonotype was seen many times. The rearrangement joins TRBV9 to TRBJ2-7; D not certain. The CDR3 is 15 amino acids. The V and J ends lost 0 bases and 7 bases respectively, with 17 bases between them. The germline CDR1 and CDR2 sequences are SGDLS and YYNGEE. CDR3 sequence reads: CASSVGAIPSWEQYF. In DNA form, the CDR3 reads TGTGCCAGCAGCGTAGGGGCCATCCCCTCCTGGGAGCAGTACTTC.

This clonotype was picked up a small number of times. The chain uses TRBV7-2 and TRBJ2-1; D unclear. The CDR3 is made up of 12 amino acids. Germline CDR1 is SGHTA and CDR2 is FQGNSA. Trimming pared 3 bases from V and 13 bases from J, leaving 13 bases between. CDR3 DNA sequence: TGTGCCAGCAGCTTGATGGAAAGCCGTCAGTTCTTC. Translated: CASSLMESRQFF.

This clonotype has a handful of counts. This rearrangement joins TRBV7-3 to TRBJ2-7; D might be TRBD2 (5 bases). Trimming removed 5 bases at V and 1 base at J, with 9 bases between. The germline gives CDR1 SGHTA, CDR2 FQGTGA. This CDR3 is 13 amino acids long. The CDR3 reads CASSPGFSYEQYF. The DNA of the CDR3 is TGTGCCAGCAGCCCGGGATTTTCCTACGAGCAGTACTTC.

A few counts support this clonotype. The rearrangement links TRBV4-1 to TRBJ2-2; 9 bases are a match to TRBD2. The CDR3 length is 19 residues. Germline-derived CDR1 and CDR2 are MGHRA and YSYEKL. The V gene end was trimmed by 0 bases and the J gene end by 3 bases; junction bases not matched to a gene: 11. CDR3 residues: CASSQERGGSGGYTGELFF. In DNA form, the CDR3 reads TGCGCCAGCAGCCAAGAACGGGGGGGTAGCGGGGGATACACCGGGGAGCTGTTTTTT.

The rearrangement links TRBV6-5 to TRBJ2-1; D ambiguous. Germline V CDR1 and CDR2: MNHEY, SVGAGI. The CDR3 consists of 12 residues. The V end lost 4 bases, the J end lost 9 bases, and 10 bases lay between the germline ends. CDR3 sequence: CASSSLKFEQFF. The CDR3 DNA reads as TGTGCCAGCAGTTCCTTAAAGTTTGAGCAGTTCTTC.

The rearrangement joins TRBV18 to TRBJ2-7; 7 nucleotides match TRBD2. Germline V gives CDR1 KGHSH, CDR2 LQKENI. There are 17 residues in the CDR3. V gave up 4 bases and J gave up 4 bases; unmatched junction bases: 16. The CDR3 region has the DNA TGTGCCAGCTCACATACATTTCAGGGAGATAGCGGGTACGAGCAGTACTTC. Residues: CASSHTFQGDSGYEQYF. Variable domain in full (rest from reference TRBV18 and TRBJ2-7): NAGVMQNPRHLVRRRGQEARLRCSPMKGHSHVYWYRQLPEEGLKFMVYLQKENIIDESGMPKERFSAEFPKEGPSILRIQQVVRGDSAAYFCASSHTFQGDSGYEQYFGPGTRLTVT.

The chain links TRBV19 to TRBJ2-1, with 9 bases identical to TRBD1. This CDR3 comprises 15 residues. From germline, CDR1 is LNHDA and CDR2 SQIVND (reference sequence). The J segment lost 6 bases and the V segment lost 3 bases, leaving 6 bases of the junction unmatched. CDR3 residues: CASSIGDRDGNEQFF. The CDR3 nucleotides are TGTGCCAGTAGTATCGGGGACAGGGACGGCAATGAGCAGTTCTTC.

This clonotype was recorded a few times. The rearrangement joins TRBV19 to TRBJ1-1, with D perhaps TRBD1 (6 bases). V was shortened by 8 bases and J by 3 bases, with 13 bases between the two germline ends. This CDR3 region has 13 residues. Germline CDR1 and CDR2: LNHDA and SQIVND (reference sequence). CDR3 sequence (DNA): TGTGCCAGTTCAGAGACAGGAGACACTGAAGCTTTCTTT. Protein: CASSETGDTEAFF.

This chain joins TRBV5-1 and TRBJ1-2, with a weak D call TRBD1 (5 bases). This CDR3 region has 12 residues. CDR1 is SGHRS, CDR2 YFSETQ, per germline. V gave up 4 bases and J gave up 5 bases, with 9 bases separating them. CDR3 in amino acids: CASSMGLYGYTF. CDR3 sequence (DNA): TGCGCCAGCAGCATGGGGCTATATGGCTACACCTTC. Drawing the rest from reference TRBV5-1 and TRBJ1-2, the complete variable domain is KAGVTQTPRYLIKTRGQQVTLSCSPISGHRSVSWYQQTPGQGLQFLFEYFSETQRNKGNFPGRFSGRQFSNSRSEMNVSTLELGDSALYLCASSMGLYGYTFGSGTRLTVV.

This chain joins TRBV10-3 and TRBJ2-3; TRBD2 agrees at 9 bases. The CDR3 has 14 residues. Per germline, CDR1 ENHRY and CDR2 SYGVKD. J lost 1 base, V lost 6 bases, and 2 bases had no gene match. Here the CDR3 reads CAIRIAGGTDTQYF. In nucleotides, the CDR3 is TGTGCCATCAGGATAGCGGGGGGCACAGATACGCAGTATTTT.

The table lists this clonotype with many counts. The chain is built from TRBV19 and TRBJ2-1; tentatively, D is TRBD1 (6 bases). V was trimmed by 4 bases and J by 5 bases, leaving 15 bases between them. This CDR3 is built from 15 residues. CDR1 is LNHDA and CDR2 is SQIVND in the germline V gene (reference sequence). Here the CDR3 DNA reads TGTGCCAGTAGTACCCAAAAGGGGGATAACAATGAGCAGTTCTTC. This encodes CASSTQKGDNNEQFF.

The chain recombines TRBV4-3 with TRBJ1-5; D remains unclear. The CDR3 spans 12 residues. V was cut by 1 base and J by 11 bases, with 9 bases left in between. Germline CDR1 is LGHNA and CDR2 is YSLEER. CDR3 residues: CASSQVGRAQHF. CDR3 DNA sequence: TGCGCCAGCAGCCAAGTTGGTCGCGCCCAGCATTTT.

This clonotype was picked up a small number of times. The V and J genes are TRBV7-9 and TRBJ2-7, with D hard to call. CDR1 SEHNR and CDR2 FQNEAQ come from the germline V gene (reference sequence). The CDR3 extends over 15 amino acids. Trimming cost V 0 bases and J 2 bases, with 11 bases left between them. In DNA, the CDR3 is TGTGCCAGCAGCTTAGCTGGACCCCCTACCTACGAGCAGTACTTC. Its protein product is CASSLAGPPTYEQYF.

This clonotype was observed at least ten times. This rearrangement joins TRBV7-2 to TRBJ1-1; no clear D. The germline gives CDR1 SGHTA, CDR2 FQGNSA. CDR3 length equals 13 residues. V was cut by 5 bases and J by 2 bases, with 9 bases left in between. CDR3 loop: CASSPRENTEAFF. CDR3 in DNA: TGTGCCAGCAGCCCACGGGAAAACACTGAAGCTTTCTTT. Looking up the rest from reference TRBV7-2 and TRBJ1-1 gives the full variable domain: GAGVSQSPSNKVTEKGKDVELRCDPISGHTALYWYRQSLGQGLEFLIYFQGNSAPDKSGLPSDRFSAERTGGSVSTLTIQRTQQEDSAVYLCASSPRENTEAFFGQGTRLTVV.

This clonotype has just a few counts. This chain joins TRBV12-3 or TRBV12-4 and TRBJ2-1; a possible D gene is TRBD2 (7 bases). Trimming pared 5 bases from V and 10 bases from J, leaving 15 bases between. CDR3 length equals 13 residues. Written as DNA, the CDR3 is TGTGCCAGCAGTGACCAGGGGACTAACGAGCAGTTCTTC. Translated, it gives CASSDQGTNEQFF.